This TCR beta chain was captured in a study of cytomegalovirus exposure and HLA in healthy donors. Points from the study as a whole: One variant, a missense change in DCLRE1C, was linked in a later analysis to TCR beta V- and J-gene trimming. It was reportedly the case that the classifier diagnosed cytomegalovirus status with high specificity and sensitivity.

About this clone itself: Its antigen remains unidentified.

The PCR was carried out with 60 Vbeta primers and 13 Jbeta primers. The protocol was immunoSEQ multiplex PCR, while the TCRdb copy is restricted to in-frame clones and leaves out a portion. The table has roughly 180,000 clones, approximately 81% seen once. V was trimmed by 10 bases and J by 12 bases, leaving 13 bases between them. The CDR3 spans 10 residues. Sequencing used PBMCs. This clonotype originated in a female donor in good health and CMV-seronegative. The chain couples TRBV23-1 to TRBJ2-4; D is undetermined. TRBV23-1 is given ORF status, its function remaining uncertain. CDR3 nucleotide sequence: TGCGCCAACCCGCCACGTAGTCAGTACTTC. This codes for CANPPRSQYF.